Each of the 26 T cell receptor beta chains below was sequenced from the same sample in a study of blood T cell repertoires in COVID-19. Profiling relied on immunoSEQ multiplex PCR, and the TCRdb table lists in-frame clones only, not all of them. The data show about 140,000 clones, around 84% seen once. The sequenced sample was peripheral blood. These receptors were obtained from an older woman with acute or convalescent COVID-19.

The rearrangement links TRBV14 to TRBJ1-4; a possible D gene is TRBD1 (5 bases). This CDR3 is built from 15 residues. The V gene's germline CDR1 is SGHDN and CDR2 FVKESK. The V and J ends lost 0 bases and 8 bases respectively, with 13 bases between them. CDR3 nucleotides: TGTGCCAGCAGCCAAGAATCGGGCCCAGGGGAAAAACTGTTTTTT. This encodes CASSQESGPGEKLFF.

The chain has TRBV29-1 and TRBJ1-2; unclear D gene. With 1 base removed from V and 2 bases from J, the gap between germline ends came to 8 bases. The CDR3 length is 13 residues. From germline, CDR1 is SQVTM and CDR2 ANQGSEA. The CDR3 is CSVEGRGNYGYTF. In DNA form, the CDR3 reads TGCAGCGTTGAAGGACGGGGAAACTATGGCTACACCTTC.

This clone was found a few times. The chain is built from TRBV19 and TRBJ1-2; 9 nucleotides line up with TRBD1. Germline V CDR1 and CDR2: LNHDA, SQIVND (reference sequence). The CDR3 length is 13 residues. V was clipped by 4 bases and J by 6 bases; unmatched bases: 3. This CDR3 reads CASSTGTGNGYTF. CDR3 bases: TGTGCCAGTAGTACCGGGACAGGGAATGGCTACACCTTC.

The rearrangement links TRBV10-2 to TRBJ2-4; maybe TRBD2 (7 bases). From germline, CDR1 is WSHSY and CDR2 SAAADI. The CDR3 length is 15 residues. With 2 bases removed from V and 9 bases from J, the gap between germline ends came to 17 bases. The CDR3 DNA reads as TGCGCCAGCAGTGAGGGCGGGGGCAAATTATTCATTCAGTACTTC. This gives the protein CASSEGGGKLFIQYF.

The V and J genes are TRBV27 and TRBJ2-1, with TRBD2 matching 10 bases. This CDR3 is built from 15 residues. CDR1 and CDR2 from the germline V gene are MNHEY and SMNVEV (reference sequence). Trimming cost V 4 bases and J 7 bases; bases outside gene matches: 7. The CDR3 DNA is TGTGCCAGCAGTTCTCCGGGACTAGCGCTGAATGAGCAGTTCTTC. Protein: CASSSPGLALNEQFF.

The rearrangement joins TRBV7-6 to TRBJ2-1; the D is unclear. The V gene lost 5 bases and the J gene lost 8 bases, with 7 bases spanning the gap. This CDR3 is built from 11 residues. The V gene's germline CDR1 is SGHVS and CDR2 FNYEAQ. CDR3 sequence (DNA): TGTGCCAGCAGCCGAAGCGATGAGCAGTTCTTC. This encodes CASSRSDEQFF. Drawing the rest from reference TRBV7-6 and TRBJ2-1, the complete variable domain is GAGVSQSPRYKVTKRGQDVALRCDPISGHVSLYWYRQALGQGPEFLTYFNYEAQQDKSGLPNDRFSAERPEGSISTLTIQRTEQRDSAMYRCASSRSDEQFFGPGTRLTVL.

The V and J genes are TRBV30 and TRBJ1-1; the match to TRBD1 covers 7 bases. V shed 0 bases, J shed 5 bases, and the junction held 6 bases outside the gene matches. The germline CDR1 and CDR2 sequences are GTSNPN and SVGIG (reference sequence). CDR3 length: 14 residues. CDR3 coding DNA: TGTGCCTGGAGTGTCGAGGGGGCGTTAACTGAAGCTTTCTTT. It specifies CAWSVEGALTEAFF. The full variable domain, in which reference TRBV30 and TRBJ1-1 provide the parts outside the CDR3, is SQTIHQWPATLVQPVGSPLSLECTVEGTSNPNLYWYRQAAGRGLQLLFYSVGIGQISSEVPQNLSASRPQDRQFILSSKKLLLSDSGFYLCAWSVEGALTEAFFGQGTRLTVV.

The V and J genes are TRBV5-1 and TRBJ2-1; 13 bases match TRBD2. This CDR3 region has 16 residues. The V gene's germline CDR1 is SGHRS and CDR2 YFSETQ. V lost 4 bases, J lost 7 bases, and 8 bases stayed unmatched. In DNA form, the CDR3 reads TGCGCCAGCAGCACCCCGGGACTAGCGGGGAGAAATGAGCAGTTCTTC. Translation: CASSTPGLAGRNEQFF.

J is TRBJ1-2 and V is TRBV27, with D maybe TRBD1 (6 bases). The V end lost 7 bases, the J end lost 3 bases, and 21 bases lay between the germline ends. Per germline, CDR1 MNHEY and CDR2 SMNVEV (reference sequence). CDR3 length: 16 residues. DNA of the CDR3: TGTGCCAGCACAACCATCCTCAGGGGATTATACTATGGCTACACCTTC. Translated, it gives CASTTILRGLYYGYTF.

J is TRBJ1-6 and V is TRBV15; 10 bases fit TRBD1. The CDR3 extends over 16 amino acids. The trim removed 3 bases at V and 7 bases at J, leaving 6 bases unmatched. Per germline, CDR1 LNHNV and CDR2 YYDKDF (reference sequence). This CDR3 is CATSSTGTGANSPLHF. The CDR3 bases are TGTGCCACCAGCAGCACCGGGACAGGGGCCAATTCACCCCTCCACTTT.

The chain employs TRBV5-1 and TRBJ2-5; 8 nucleotides align to TRBD1. The CDR3 runs 14 residues. V was pared by 4 bases and J by 0 bases, with 2 bases of the junction left unmatched. Germline CDR1 and CDR2: SGHRS and YFSETQ. The CDR3 region has the DNA TGCGCCAGCAGCGGGGGACAGGACCAAGAGACCCAGTACTTC. This translates into CASSGGQDQETQYF.

The chain uses TRBV3-1 (or the pseudogene TRBV3-2) and TRBJ2-3; 15 bases agree with TRBD2. The CDR3 runs 21 residues. V shed 4 bases, J shed 1 base, and the junction held 15 bases outside the gene matches. Per the germline V gene, CDR1 is LGHDT and CDR2 is YNNKEL (reference sequence). As DNA, the CDR3 is TGTGCCAGCAGCCCGCCCAGCCAGGGACTAGCGGGGGGACTTCGCACAGATACGCAGTATTTT. It is translated as CASSPPSQGLAGGLRTDTQYF.

The rearrangement joins TRBV10-2 to TRBJ2-2; D gene uncertain. V lost 6 bases and J lost 5, with 7 bases in between. Germline V CDR1 and CDR2: WSHSY, SAAADI. The CDR3 has 12 residues. The CDR3 region is CASRPGTGELFF. The CDR3 DNA is TGCGCCAGCAGACCCGGGACCGGGGAGCTGTTTTTT.

V usage is TRBV2 and J usage is TRBJ2-5; D might be TRBD1 (6 bases). The germline gives CDR1 SNHLY, CDR2 FYNNEI. The CDR3 runs to 15 residues. V dropped 5 bases and J dropped 8 bases, with 21 bases sitting between them. The chain's CDR3 is CASSRQEKSKSTQYF. CDR3 in DNA: TGTGCCAGCAGTAGACAGGAAAAATCCAAGTCTACCCAGTACTTC. Drawing the rest from reference TRBV2 and TRBJ2-5, the complete variable domain is EPEVTQTPSHQVTQMGQEVILRCVPISNHLYFYWYRQILGQKVEFLVSFYNNEISEKSEIFDDQFSVERPDGSNFTLKIRSTKLEDSAMYFCASSRQEKSKSTQYFGPGTRLLVL.

The J gene is TRBJ2-3, the V gene TRBV27, with 12 bases that match TRBD2. V was pared by 7 bases and J by 1 base, with 3 bases of the junction left unmatched. The V gene's germline CDR1 is MNHEY and CDR2 SMNVEV (reference sequence). The CDR3 contains 15 residues. In nucleotides, the CDR3 is TGTGCCAGCATCCGGACTAGCGGGGGCACAGATACGCAGTATTTT. Translation gives CASIRTSGGTDTQYF.

The rearrangement links TRBV7-2 to TRBJ1-2; D gene unclear. Per the germline V gene, CDR1 is SGHTA and CDR2 is FQGNSA. V lost 4 bases, J lost 1 base, and 13 bases lay in between. The CDR3 extends over 15 amino acids. The CDR3 loop is CASSSGSRVNYGYTF. The CDR3, as DNA: TGTGCCAGCAGCTCTGGGAGTAGGGTTAACTATGGCTACACCTTC.

The chain carries TRBV18 and TRBJ1-2; perhaps TRBD1 as D (5 bases). The CDR3 sequence is 14 residues long. V was pared by 3 bases and J by 1 base, with 9 bases between. Per the germline V gene, CDR1 is KGHSH and CDR2 is LQKENI. The CDR3: CASSPRDFNYGYTF. The CDR3 nucleotides read TGTGCCAGCTCACCCCGGGACTTTAACTATGGCTACACCTTC.

This clone showed up just a few times. This rearrangement joins TRBV5-6 to TRBJ2-7, with 8 nucleotides matching TRBD2. Germline V gene lookup returns CDR1 SGHDT and CDR2 YYEEEE. The trim removed 7 bases at V and 4 bases at J, leaving 10 bases unmatched. The CDR3 spans 14 residues. The CDR3 loop reads CASQDGGGRYEQYF. CDR3 nucleotide sequence: TGTGCCAGCCAGGACGGCGGGGGGAGGTACGAGCAGTACTTC.

By frequency in the sample, this clone is medium-sized (0.01 to 0.1%). The chain employs TRBV12-3 or TRBV12-4 and TRBJ1-3; unclear D gene. V was trimmed by 7 bases and J by 2 bases, leaving 9 bases between them. The CDR3 consists of 13 residues. CDR3 region: CASNTRAGNTIYF. DNA of the CDR3: TGTGCCAGCAATACTAGGGCTGGAAACACCATATATTTT.

The J gene is TRBJ2-6, the V gene TRBV24-1; 7 nucleotides align to TRBD2. The CDR3 is 17 amino acids. V lost 5 bases to trimming and J lost 0 bases; unmatched junction nucleotides: 6. Germline-derived CDR1 and CDR2 are KGHDR and SFDVKD. In DNA form, the CDR3 reads TGTGCCACCAGTGGAGTAGCGGGTGTCTCTGGGGCCAACGTCCTGACTTTC. As protein: CATSGVAGVSGANVLTF.

The chain recombines TRBV11-3 with TRBJ2-7; possibly TRBD1 for D (5 bases). CDR1 and CDR2 from the germline V gene are SGHNT and YENEEA. This CDR3 has 13 residues. Trimming cost V 0 bases and J 3 bases, with 6 bases left between them. CDR3 amino acids: CASSLDQGYEQYF. CDR3 coding DNA: TGTGCCAGCAGCTTAGACCAGGGCTACGAGCAGTACTTC.

The chain links TRBV7-8 to TRBJ1-1; D remains ambiguous. V lost 6 bases and J 0 bases, leaving 17 bases between the germline ends. Germline CDR1 is SGHVS and CDR2 is FQNEAQ. The CDR3 consists of 16 residues. As DNA, the CDR3 is TGTGCCAGCAGTCAGAGGAGGGATACAATGAACACTGAAGCTTTCTTT. This translates into CASSQRRDTMNTEAFF.

V and J are TRBV19 and TRBJ2-7, with 7 nucleotides matching TRBD1. Per the germline V gene, CDR1 is LNHDA and CDR2 is SQIVND (reference sequence). Trimming removed 6 bases from V and 2 bases from J; junction bases left unmatched: 10. This CDR3 spans 15 amino acids. CDR3 nucleotide sequence: TGTGCCAGTAGCCGCCTCCACAGGGGAACCTACGAGCAGTACTTC. Translating it yields CASSRLHRGTYEQYF.

V gene TRBV11-3 combines with J gene TRBJ2-5, with a possible D match to TRBD2 (7 bases). The CDR3 is made up of 14 amino acids. Germline CDR1 SGHNT, CDR2 YENEEA. With 10 bases removed from V and 1 base from J, the gap between germline ends came to 16 bases. CDR3 nucleotides: TGTGCCACGCGGAGGGGGGGCCTCCAAGAGACCCAGTACTTC. This encodes CATRRGGLQETQYF.

CDR3 coding DNA: TGCGCCATTTCGAGACAACCCCAAGAGACCCAGTACTTC. Translated, it gives CAISRQPQETQYF. This chain uses TRBV4-1 with TRBJ2-5, with unresolved D. Deletions cut 10 bases from V and 1 base from J, with 13 bases between. Germline V gene lookup returns CDR1 MGHRA and CDR2 YSYEKL. The CDR3 spans 13 residues.

As DNA, the CDR3 is TGTGCCAGCACCTGGGGCACAGGGAACAGTTCACCCCTCCACTTT. This encodes CASTWGTGNSSPLHF. The chain employs TRBV28 and TRBJ1-6; tentatively, D is TRBD1 (6 bases). Germline CDR1 MDHEN, CDR2 SYDVKM. The CDR3 contains 15 residues. Trimming left V 7 bases short and J 9 bases short, with 19 bases between. Drawing the rest from reference TRBV28 and TRBJ1-6, the complete variable domain is DVKVTQSSRYLVKRTGEKVFLECVQDMDHENMFWYRQDPGLGLRLIYFSYDVKMKEKGDIPEGYSVSREKKERFSLILESASTNQTSMYLCASTWGTGNSSPLHFGNGTRLTVT.